Sequencing of this T cell receptor beta chain was carried out in a study of T cell repertoires in ileal Crohn's disease. Findings and limits, study-wide: Endoscopic recurrence occurred in every patient whose clonality exceeded 26.8%.

Only in-frame clones appear in the TCRdb table, and some are missing; sequencing was by immunoSEQ multiplex PCR. The sample consists of 7,000 to 8,500 clones, approximately 80% of them appearing once. Concerning this clone: The antigen is unknown.

V was pared by 0 bases and J by 2 bases, with 8 bases of the junction left unmatched. Germline CDR1 and CDR2: SQVTM and ANQGSEA. CDR3 length: 17 amino acids. Sequencing was done on a sample of ileal tissue. The sequence was collected from an adult with Crohn's disease. V gene TRBV29-1 combines with J gene TRBJ1-4, with 8 bases identical to TRBD1. CDR3 sequence (DNA): TGCAGCGTTGAAGATCGGCAGGGGGCTGCTACTAATGAAAAACTGTTTTTT. Residues: CSVEDRQGAATNEKLFF.